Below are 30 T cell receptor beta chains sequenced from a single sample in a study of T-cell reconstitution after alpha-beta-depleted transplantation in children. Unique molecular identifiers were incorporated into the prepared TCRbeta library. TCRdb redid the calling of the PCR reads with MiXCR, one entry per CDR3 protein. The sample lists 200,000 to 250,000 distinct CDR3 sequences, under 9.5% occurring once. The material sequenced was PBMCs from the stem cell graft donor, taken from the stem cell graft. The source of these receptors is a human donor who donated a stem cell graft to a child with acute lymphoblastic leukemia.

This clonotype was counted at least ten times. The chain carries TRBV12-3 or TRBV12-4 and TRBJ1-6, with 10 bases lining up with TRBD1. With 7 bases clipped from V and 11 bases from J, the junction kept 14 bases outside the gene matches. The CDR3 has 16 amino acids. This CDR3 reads CASTPDDRGLSPPLHF. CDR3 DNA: TGTGCCAGCACCCCGGACGACAGGGGGCTAAGTCCACCCCTCCACTTT.

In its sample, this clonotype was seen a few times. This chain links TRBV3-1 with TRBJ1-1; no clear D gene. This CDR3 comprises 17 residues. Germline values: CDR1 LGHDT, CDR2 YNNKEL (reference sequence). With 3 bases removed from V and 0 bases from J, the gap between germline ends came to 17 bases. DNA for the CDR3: TGTGCCAGCAGCCACCCTCCCTACGGACGGTTGAACACTGAAGCTTTCTTT. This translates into CASSHPPYGRLNTEAFF. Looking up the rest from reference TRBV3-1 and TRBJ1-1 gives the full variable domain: DTAVSQTPKYLVTQMGNDKSIKCEQNLGHDTMYWYKQDSKKFLKIMFSYNNKELIINETVPNRFSPKSPDKAHLNLHINSLELGDSAVYFCASSHPPYGRLNTEAFFGQGTRLTVV.

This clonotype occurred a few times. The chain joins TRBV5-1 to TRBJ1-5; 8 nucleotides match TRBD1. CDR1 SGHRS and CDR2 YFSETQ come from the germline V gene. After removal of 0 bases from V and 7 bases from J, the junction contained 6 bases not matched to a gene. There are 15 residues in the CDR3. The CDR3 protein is CASSLDSGGGQPQHF. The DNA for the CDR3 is TGCGCCAGCAGCTTGGATTCAGGGGGCGGACAGCCCCAGCATTTT.

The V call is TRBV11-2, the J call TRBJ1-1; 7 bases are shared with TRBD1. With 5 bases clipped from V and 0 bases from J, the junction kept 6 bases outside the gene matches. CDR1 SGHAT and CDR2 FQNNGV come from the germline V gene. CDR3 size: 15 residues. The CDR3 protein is CASSPLDRVNTEAFF. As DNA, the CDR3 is TGTGCCAGCAGCCCCCTCGACAGGGTGAACACTGAAGCTTTCTTT.

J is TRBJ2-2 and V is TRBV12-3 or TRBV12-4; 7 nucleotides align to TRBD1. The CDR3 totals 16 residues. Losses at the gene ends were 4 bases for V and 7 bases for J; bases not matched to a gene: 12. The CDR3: CASSSRNRGMGGELFF. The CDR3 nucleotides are TGTGCCAGCAGTTCCAGGAACAGGGGAATGGGCGGGGAGCTGTTTTTT.

DNA for the CDR3: TGCAGTGTAGCATGGCCCCCCAATGAGCAGTTCTTC. Translating gives CSVAWPPNEQFF. The genes are TRBV20-1 and TRBJ2-1; no firm D call. Germline V gene data show CDR1 as DFQATT and CDR2 as SNEGSKA (reference sequence). V shed 7 bases and J shed 6 bases, with 13 bases lying between them. The CDR3 spans 12 residues.

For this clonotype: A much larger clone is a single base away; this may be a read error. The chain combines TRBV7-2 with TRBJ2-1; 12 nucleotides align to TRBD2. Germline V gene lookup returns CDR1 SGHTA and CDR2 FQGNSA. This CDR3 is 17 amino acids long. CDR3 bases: TGTTCCAGCAGCTCGACGATGACTAGCGGGGGCTACAATGAGCAGTTCTTC. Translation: CSSSSTMTSGGYNEQFF.

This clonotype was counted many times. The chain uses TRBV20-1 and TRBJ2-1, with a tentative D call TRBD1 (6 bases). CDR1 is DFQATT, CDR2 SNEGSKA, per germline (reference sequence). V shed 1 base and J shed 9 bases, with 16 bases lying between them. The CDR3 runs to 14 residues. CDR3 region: CSARGPGVGSEQFF. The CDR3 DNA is TGCAGTGCTAGAGGCCCAGGGGTCGGTAGTGAGCAGTTCTTC.

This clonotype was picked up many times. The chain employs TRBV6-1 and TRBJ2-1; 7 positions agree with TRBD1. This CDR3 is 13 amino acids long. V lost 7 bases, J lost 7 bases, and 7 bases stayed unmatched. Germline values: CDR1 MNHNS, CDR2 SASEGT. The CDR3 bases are TGTGCCAGCAAGCGGACAGGTTGGAATGAGCAGTTCTTC. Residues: CASKRTGWNEQFF.

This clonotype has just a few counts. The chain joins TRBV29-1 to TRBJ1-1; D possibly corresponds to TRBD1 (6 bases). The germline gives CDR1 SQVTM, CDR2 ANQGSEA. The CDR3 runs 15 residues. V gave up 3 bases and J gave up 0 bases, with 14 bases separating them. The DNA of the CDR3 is TGCAGCGTTGACTTAGGGGGTGCTATGAACACTGAAGCTTTCTTT. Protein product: CSVDLGGAMNTEAFF.

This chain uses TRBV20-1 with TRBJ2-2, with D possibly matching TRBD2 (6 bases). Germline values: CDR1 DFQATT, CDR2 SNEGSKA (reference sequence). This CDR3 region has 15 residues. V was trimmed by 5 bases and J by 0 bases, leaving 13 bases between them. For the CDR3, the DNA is TGCAGTGCTCGCCGCGGGACGGCGAACACCGGGGAGCTGTTTTTT. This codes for CSARRGTANTGELFF.

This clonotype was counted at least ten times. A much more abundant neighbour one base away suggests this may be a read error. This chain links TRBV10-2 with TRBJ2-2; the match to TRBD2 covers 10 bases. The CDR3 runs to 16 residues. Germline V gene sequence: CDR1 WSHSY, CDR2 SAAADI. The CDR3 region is CASISAGGPNTEELFF. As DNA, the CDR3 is TGCGCCAGCATCTCAGCGGGGGGGCCGAACACCGAGGAGCTGTTTTTT.

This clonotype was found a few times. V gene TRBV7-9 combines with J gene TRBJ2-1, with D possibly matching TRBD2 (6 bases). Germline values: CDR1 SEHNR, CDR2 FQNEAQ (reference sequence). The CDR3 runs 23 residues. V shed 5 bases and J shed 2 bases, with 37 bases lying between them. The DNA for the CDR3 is TGTGCCAGCAGCCGCTTAAGAGGAAGGACTATGGGGGATTTGATAAGACCCTACAATGAGCAGTTCTTC. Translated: CASSRLRGRTMGDLIRPYNEQFF.

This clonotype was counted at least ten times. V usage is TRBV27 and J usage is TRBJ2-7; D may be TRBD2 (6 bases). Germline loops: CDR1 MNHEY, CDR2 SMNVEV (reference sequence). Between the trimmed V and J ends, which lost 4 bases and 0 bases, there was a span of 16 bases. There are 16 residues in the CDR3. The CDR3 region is CASSSQWGVSSYEQYF. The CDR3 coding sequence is TGTGCCAGCAGTTCCCAGTGGGGGGTGAGCTCCTACGAGCAGTACTTC.

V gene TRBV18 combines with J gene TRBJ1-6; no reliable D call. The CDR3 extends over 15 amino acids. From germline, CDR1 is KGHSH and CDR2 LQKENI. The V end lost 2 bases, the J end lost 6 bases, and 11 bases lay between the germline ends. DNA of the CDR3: TGTGCCAGCTCACCAGAGCCATGGAGTAATTCACCCCTCCACTTT. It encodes CASSPEPWSNSPLHF.

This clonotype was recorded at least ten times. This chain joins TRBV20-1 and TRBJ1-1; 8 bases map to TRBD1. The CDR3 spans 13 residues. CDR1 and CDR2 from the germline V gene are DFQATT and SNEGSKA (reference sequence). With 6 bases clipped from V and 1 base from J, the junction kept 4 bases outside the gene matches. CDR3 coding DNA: TGCAGTGCCACGGACAGGGCGAACACTGAAGCTTTCTTT. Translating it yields CSATDRANTEAFF.

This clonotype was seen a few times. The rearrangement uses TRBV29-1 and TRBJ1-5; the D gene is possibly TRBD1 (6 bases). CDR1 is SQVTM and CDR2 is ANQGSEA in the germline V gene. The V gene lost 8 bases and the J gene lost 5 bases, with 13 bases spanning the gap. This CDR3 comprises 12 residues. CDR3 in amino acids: CSSGERDQPQHF. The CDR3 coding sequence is TGCAGCTCAGGGGAGAGGGATCAGCCCCAGCATTTT.

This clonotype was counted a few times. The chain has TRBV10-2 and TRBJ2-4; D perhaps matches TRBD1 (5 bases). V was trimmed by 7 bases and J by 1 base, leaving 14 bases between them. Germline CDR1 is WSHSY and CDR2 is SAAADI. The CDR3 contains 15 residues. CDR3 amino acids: CASIPDTTAKNIQYF. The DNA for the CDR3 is TGCGCCAGCATTCCGGACACGACCGCCAAAAACATTCAGTACTTC.

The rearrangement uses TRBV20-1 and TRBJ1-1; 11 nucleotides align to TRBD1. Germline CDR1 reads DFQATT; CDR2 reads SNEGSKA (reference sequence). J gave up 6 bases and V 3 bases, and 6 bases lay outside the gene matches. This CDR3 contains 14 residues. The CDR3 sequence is CSARAWDRGSEAFF. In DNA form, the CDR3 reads TGCAGTGCTAGGGCTTGGGACAGGGGGTCTGAAGCTTTCTTT.

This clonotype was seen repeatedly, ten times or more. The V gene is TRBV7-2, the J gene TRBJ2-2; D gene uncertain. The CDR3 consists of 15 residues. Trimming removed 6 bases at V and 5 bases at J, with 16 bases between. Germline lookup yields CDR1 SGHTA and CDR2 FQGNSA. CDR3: CASRSTRGRTGELFF. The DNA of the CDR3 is TGTGCCAGCAGATCAACGAGAGGCCGAACCGGGGAGCTGTTTTTT.

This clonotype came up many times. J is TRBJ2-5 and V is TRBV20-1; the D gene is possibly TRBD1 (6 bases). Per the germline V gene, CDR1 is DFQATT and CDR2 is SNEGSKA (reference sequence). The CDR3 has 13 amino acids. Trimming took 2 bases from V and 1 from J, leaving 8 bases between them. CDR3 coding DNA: TGCAGTGCTAGAAGGACAGCCCAAGAGACCCAGTACTTC. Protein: CSARRTAQETQYF.

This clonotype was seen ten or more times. CDR3 bases: TGTGCCAGCAGCCCAACTACGGGGGGAGAGACCCAGTACTTC. Translation: CASSPTTGGETQYF. The chain combines TRBV3-1 with TRBJ2-5; 7 bases match TRBD2. The CDR3 has 14 amino acids. Germline CDR1 is LGHDT and CDR2 is YNNKEL (reference sequence). After removal of 4 bases from V and 4 bases from J, the junction contained 6 bases not matched to a gene.

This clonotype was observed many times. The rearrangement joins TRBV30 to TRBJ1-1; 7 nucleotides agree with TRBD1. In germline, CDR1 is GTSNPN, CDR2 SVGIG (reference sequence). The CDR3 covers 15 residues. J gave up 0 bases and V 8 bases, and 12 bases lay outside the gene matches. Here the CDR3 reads CAGTGTAFMNTEAFF. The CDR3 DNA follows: TGTGCCGGCACCGGGACAGCGTTCATGAACACTGAAGCTTTCTTT.

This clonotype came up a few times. The CDR3 coding sequence is TGCAGCGTTGAAGCATCCCCCGGCCAACCGTACTTC. Its translation is CSVEASPGQPYF. This chain joins TRBV29-1 and TRBJ2-7; the D is unclear. The CDR3 totals 12 residues. Germline CDR1 reads SQVTM; CDR2 reads ANQGSEA. Trimming took off 1 base at V and 12 bases at J, with 16 bases between the two ends.

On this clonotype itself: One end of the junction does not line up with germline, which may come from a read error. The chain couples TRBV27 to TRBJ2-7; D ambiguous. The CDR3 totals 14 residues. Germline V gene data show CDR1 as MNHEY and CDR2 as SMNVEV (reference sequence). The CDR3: CASRTSVLNLSWDF. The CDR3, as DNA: TGTGCCAGCAGGACCTCAGTTTTAAACCTAAGTTGGGACTTC.

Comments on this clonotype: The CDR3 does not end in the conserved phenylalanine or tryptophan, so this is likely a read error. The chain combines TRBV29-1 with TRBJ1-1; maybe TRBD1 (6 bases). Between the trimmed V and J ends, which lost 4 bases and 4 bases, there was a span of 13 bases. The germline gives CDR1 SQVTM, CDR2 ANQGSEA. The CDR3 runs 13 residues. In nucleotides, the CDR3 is TGCAGCGTTGTTACAGGGCGTGGCACTGAAGCTTTCATT. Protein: CSVVTGRGTEAFI.

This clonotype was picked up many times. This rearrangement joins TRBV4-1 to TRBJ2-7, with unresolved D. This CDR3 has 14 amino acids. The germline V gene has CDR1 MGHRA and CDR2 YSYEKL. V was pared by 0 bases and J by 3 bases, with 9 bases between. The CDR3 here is CASSQEHRIYEQYF. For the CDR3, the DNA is TGCGCCAGCAGCCAAGAGCACCGGATCTACGAGCAGTACTTC.

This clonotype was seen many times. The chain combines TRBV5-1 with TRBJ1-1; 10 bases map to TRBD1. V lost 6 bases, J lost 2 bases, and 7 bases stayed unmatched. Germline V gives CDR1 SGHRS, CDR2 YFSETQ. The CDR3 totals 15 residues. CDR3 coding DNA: TGCGCCAGCAACGAGGGGACAGGGGCCAACACTGAAGCTTTCTTT. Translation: CASNEGTGANTEAFF.

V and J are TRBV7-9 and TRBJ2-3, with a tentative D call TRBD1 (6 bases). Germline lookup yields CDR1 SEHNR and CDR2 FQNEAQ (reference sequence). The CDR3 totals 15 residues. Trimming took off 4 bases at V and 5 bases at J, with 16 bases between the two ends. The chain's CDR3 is CASSSNRVRGDTQYF. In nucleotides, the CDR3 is TGTGCCAGCAGCTCTAACAGGGTGAGAGGAGATACGCAGTATTTT.

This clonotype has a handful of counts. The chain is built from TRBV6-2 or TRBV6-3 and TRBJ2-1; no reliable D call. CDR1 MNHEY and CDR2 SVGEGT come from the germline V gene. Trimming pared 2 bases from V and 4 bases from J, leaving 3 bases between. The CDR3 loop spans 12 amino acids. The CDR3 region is CASSYEYNEQFF. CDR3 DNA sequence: TGTGCCAGCAGTTACGAGTACAATGAGCAGTTCTTC.